This T cell receptor beta chain was documented in a study of cytomegalovirus exposure and HLA in healthy donors. In the study overall: Among the 370 or so donors who were genotyped, 81% fell in the genetic ancestry cluster that is associated with self-reported Caucasian donors. Study conclusions and caveats: In a later analysis, across HLA loci, associated TCR counts were highest for DRB1, lowest for HLA-C. TCR beta chains numbering more than 150 were designated cytomegalovirus-associated.

In the case of this clone: The antigen remains unidentified.

The CDR3 consists of 15 residues. Germline CDR1 reads MNHEY; CDR2 reads SVGAGI. The ends lost 6 bases at V and 1 base at J; junction bases unmatched: 7. PCR amplification relied on 60 Vbeta primers (plus 13 Jbeta primers). Libraries were prepared by immunoSEQ multiplex PCR; TCRdb keeps only in-frame clonotypes and omits some of them. The repertoire consists of over 100,000 clones, with around 80% occurring once and the leading ten covering about 5.4%. The clonotype comes from a woman aged 18-35 years in good health and CMV-seropositive. The specimen sequenced was PBMCs. The genes are TRBV6-5 and TRBJ2-5; 8 nucleotides agree with TRBD1. CDR3 sequence: CASSYLGQGQETQYF. DNA of the CDR3: TGTGCCAGCAGCTACCTTGGACAGGGCCAAGAGACCCAGTACTTC.